Shown below are 9 T cell receptor beta chains from a single sample sequenced in a study of cytomegalovirus exposure and HLA in healthy donors. Amplification used 60 Vbeta primers and 13 Jbeta primers. Sequenced by immunoSEQ multiplex PCR; TCRdb stores in-frame clones only, minus some. Found here are more than 150,000 clones, approximately 80% of them singletons; the top ten hold over 2.5%. The specimen was PBMCs. Receptors originate from a woman in her 50s in good health and CMV-seropositive.

This chain connects TRBV7-2 to TRBJ2-7; a possible D gene is TRBD2 (6 bases). The CDR3 runs 14 residues. The V gene lost 3 bases and the J gene lost 5 bases, with 14 bases spanning the gap. Germline-derived CDR1 and CDR2 are SGHTA and FQGNSA. CDR3 region: CASSFLGGGDEQYF. The CDR3 DNA reads TGTGCCAGCAGCTTTCTGGGGGGAGGCGACGAGCAGTACTTC.

This chain uses TRBV9 with TRBJ2-5; D uncertain. The CDR3 sequence is 14 residues long. Trimming pared 1 base from V and 0 bases from J, leaving 7 bases between. CDR1 is SGDLS, CDR2 YYNGEE, per germline. The CDR3 DNA reads as TGTGCCAGCAGCGTACTTAGTGACCAAGAGACCCAGTACTTC. Protein: CASSVLSDQETQYF.

This clone was recorded a few times. The chain joins TRBV18 to TRBJ1-3; tentatively, D is TRBD1 (5 bases). Trimming pared 2 bases from V and 8 bases from J, leaving 22 bases between. CDR3 length: 17 amino acids. The germline gives CDR1 KGHSH, CDR2 LQKENI. CDR3 sequence: CASSPNVGQRGRDTIYF. The DNA for the CDR3 is TGTGCCAGCTCACCAAATGTCGGACAACGCGGGAGAGACACCATATATTTT.

This chain joins TRBV7-3 and TRBJ2-5, with D perhaps matching TRBD2 (6 bases). Trimming stripped 1 base from V and 2 bases from J, with 8 bases between. Germline CDR1 reads SGHTA; CDR2 reads FQGTGA. This CDR3 region has 14 residues. This CDR3 is CASSLRGLQETQYF. For the CDR3, the DNA is TGTGCCAGCAGCTTAAGGGGACTTCAAGAGACCCAGTACTTC.

V gene TRBV7-2 combines with J gene TRBJ2-1; TRBD2 matches 9 bases. V shed 1 base and J 8 bases; nucleotides not matched to a gene: 3. Germline CDR1 and CDR2: SGHTA and FQGNSA. The CDR3 spans 14 residues. The CDR3 reads CASSLELAGDEQFF. The CDR3 DNA is TGTGCCAGCAGCTTAGAGTTAGCGGGAGATGAGCAGTTCTTC. Based on the CDR3 plus reference TRBV7-2 and TRBJ2-1, the full variable domain is GAGVSQSPSNKVTEKGKDVELRCDPISGHTALYWYRQSLGQGLEFLIYFQGNSAPDKSGLPSDRFSAERTGGSVSTLTIQRTQQEDSAVYLCASSLELAGDEQFFGPGTRLTVL.

The chain uses TRBV5-4 and TRBJ1-2; possible D gene TRBD1, 5 bases. Trimming took off 0 bases at V and 2 bases at J, with 8 bases between the two ends. The CDR3 has 14 residues. In germline, CDR1 is SGHNT, CDR2 YYREEE (reference sequence). This CDR3 is CASSLGNRNYGYTF. In DNA form, the CDR3 reads TGTGCCAGCAGCTTGGGAAACAGGAACTATGGCTACACCTTC.

This clone was found a few times. The gene calls are TRBV30 and TRBJ1-5; 7 bases agree with TRBD1. The CDR3 totals 14 residues. Germline V CDR1 and CDR2: GTSNPN, SVGIG (reference sequence). The J segment lost 2 bases and the V segment lost 2 bases, leaving 3 bases of the junction unmatched. The CDR3 loop is CAWSFTGGNQPQHF. The CDR3 DNA follows: TGTGCCTGGAGTTTTACAGGGGGCAATCAGCCCCAGCATTTT.

The genes are TRBV11-2 and TRBJ2-2, with D perhaps matching TRBD1 (5 bases). The germline gives CDR1 SGHAT, CDR2 FQNNGV. This CDR3 comprises 16 residues. V was clipped by 1 base and J by 1 base, with 10 bases between them. CDR3 sequence reads: CASSLVAGWNTGELFF. CDR3 nucleotide sequence: TGTGCCAGCAGCTTAGTCGCAGGGTGGAACACCGGGGAGCTGTTTTTT.

This clone was seen more than once but under ten times. The chain combines TRBV7-9 with TRBJ2-7; no clear D gene. Germline CDR1 is SEHNR and CDR2 is FQNEAQ (reference sequence). Between the trimmed V and J ends, which lost 5 bases and 5 bases, there was a span of 7 bases. This CDR3 has 11 residues. This CDR3 reads CASSDLDEQYF. DNA for the CDR3: TGTGCCAGCAGCGACTTGGACGAGCAGTACTTC. The whole variable domain, remainder taken from reference TRBV7-9 and TRBJ2-7, is DTGVSQNPRHKITKRGQNVTFRCDPISEHNRLYWYRQTLGQGPEFLTYFQNEAQLEKSRLLSDRFSAERPKGSFSTLEIQRTEQGDSAMYLCASSDLDEQYFGPGTRLTVT.